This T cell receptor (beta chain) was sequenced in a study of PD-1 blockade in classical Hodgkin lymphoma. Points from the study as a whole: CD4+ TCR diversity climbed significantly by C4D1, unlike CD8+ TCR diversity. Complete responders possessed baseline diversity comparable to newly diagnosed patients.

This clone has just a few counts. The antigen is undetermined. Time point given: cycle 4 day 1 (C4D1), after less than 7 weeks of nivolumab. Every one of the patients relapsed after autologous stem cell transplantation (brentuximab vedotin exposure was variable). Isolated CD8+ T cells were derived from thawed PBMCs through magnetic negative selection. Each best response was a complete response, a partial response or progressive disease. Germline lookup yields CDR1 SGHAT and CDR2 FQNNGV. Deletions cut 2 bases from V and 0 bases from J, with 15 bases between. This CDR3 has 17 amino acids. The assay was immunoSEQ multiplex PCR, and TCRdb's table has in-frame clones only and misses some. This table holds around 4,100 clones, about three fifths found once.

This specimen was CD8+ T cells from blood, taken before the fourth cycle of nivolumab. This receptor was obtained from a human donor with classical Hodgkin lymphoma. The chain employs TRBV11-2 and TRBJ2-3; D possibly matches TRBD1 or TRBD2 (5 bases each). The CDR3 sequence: CASSLSAVGRSTDTQYF. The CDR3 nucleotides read TGTGCCAGCAGCTTATCAGCGGTGGGACGTAGCACAGATACGCAGTATTTT.